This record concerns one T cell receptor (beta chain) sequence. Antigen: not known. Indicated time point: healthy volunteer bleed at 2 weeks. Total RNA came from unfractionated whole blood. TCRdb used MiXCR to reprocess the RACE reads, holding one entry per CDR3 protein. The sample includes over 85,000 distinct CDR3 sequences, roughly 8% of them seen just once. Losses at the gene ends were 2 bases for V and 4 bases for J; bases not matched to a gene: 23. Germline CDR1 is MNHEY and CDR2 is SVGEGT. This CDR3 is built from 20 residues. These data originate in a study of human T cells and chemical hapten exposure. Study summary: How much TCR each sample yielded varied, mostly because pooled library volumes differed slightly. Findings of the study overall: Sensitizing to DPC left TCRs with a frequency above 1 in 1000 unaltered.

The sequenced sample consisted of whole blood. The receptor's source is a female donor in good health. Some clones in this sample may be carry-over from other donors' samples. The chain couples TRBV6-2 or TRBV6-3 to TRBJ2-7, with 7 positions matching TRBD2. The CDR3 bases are TGTGCCAGCAGTTACCCATCAAAGGTGGCGGGAGTTTACCTCCCGTACGAGCAGTACTTC. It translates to CASSYPSKVAGVYLPYEQYF.